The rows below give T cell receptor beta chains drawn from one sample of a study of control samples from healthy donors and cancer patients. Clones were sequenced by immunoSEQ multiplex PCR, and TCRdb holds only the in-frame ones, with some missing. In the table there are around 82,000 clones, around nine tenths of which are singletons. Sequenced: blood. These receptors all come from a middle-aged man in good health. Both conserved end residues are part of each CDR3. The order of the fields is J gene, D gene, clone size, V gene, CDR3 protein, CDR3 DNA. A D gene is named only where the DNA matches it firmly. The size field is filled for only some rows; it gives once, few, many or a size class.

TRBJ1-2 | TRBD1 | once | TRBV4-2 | CASSHPTGGGHGYTF | TGTGCCAGCAGCCACCCGACAGGGGGCGGCCATGGCTACACCTTC
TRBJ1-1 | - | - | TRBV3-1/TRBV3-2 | CASSQGFGWGNTEAFF | TGTGCCAGCAGCCAAGGTTTTGGTTGGGGGAACACTGAAGCTTTCTTT
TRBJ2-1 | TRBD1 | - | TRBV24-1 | CATSDPTGSEYNEQFF | TGTGCCACCAGTGACCCGACAGGGTCCGAGTACAATGAGCAGTTCTTC
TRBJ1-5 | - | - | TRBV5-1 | CASSPGLGDSNQPQHF | TGCGCCAGCAGCCCCGGTTTAGGGGATAGCAATCAGCCCCAGCATTTT
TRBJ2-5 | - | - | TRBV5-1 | CASSFTGQETQYF | TGCGCCAGCAGCTTTACAGGGCAAGAGACCCAGTACTTC
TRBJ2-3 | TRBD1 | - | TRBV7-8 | CASGKDKTGGQRDTQYF | TGTGCCAGCGGCAAGGATAAGACAGGGGGCCAGAGAGATACGCAGTATTTT
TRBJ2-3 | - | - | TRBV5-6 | CASSPGRGAHFSYF | TGTGCCAGCAGCCCGGGTAGGGGGGCCCATTTCTCGTATTTT
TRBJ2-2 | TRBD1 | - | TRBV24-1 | CATSDRTGGNTGELFF | TGTGCCACCAGTGACCGGACAGGGGGGAACACCGGGGAGCTGTTTTTT
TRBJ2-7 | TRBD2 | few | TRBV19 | CASSIGLAGTYEQYF | TGTGCCAGTAGTATAGGACTAGCGGGGACCTACGAGCAGTACTTC
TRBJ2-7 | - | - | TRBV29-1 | CSVETGSYEQYF | TGCAGCGTTGAGACAGGTTCCTACGAGCAGTACTTC
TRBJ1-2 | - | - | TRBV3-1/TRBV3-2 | CASSHLNRGDGYTF | TGTGCCAGCAGCCACCTTAATCGCGGGGATGGCTACACCTTC
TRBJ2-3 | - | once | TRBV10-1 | CASSESAGGTDTQYF | TGCGCCAGCAGTGAGTCGGCAGGGGGGACAGATACGCAGTATTTT
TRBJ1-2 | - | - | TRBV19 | CASTRGAEGYTF | TGTGCCAGTACCCGGGGGGCAGAGGGCTACACCTTC
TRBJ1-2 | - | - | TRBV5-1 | CASSLGGFYGYTF | TGCGCCAGCAGCTTAGGGGGGTTCTATGGCTACACCTTC
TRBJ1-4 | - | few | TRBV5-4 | CASSLSIGTGDEKLFF | TGTGCCAGCAGCTTGTCGATCGGGACGGGCGATGAAAAACTGTTTTTT
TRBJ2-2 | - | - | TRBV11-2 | CASSHRGLNTGELFF | TGTGCCAGCAGTCATAGGGGGTTGAACACCGGGGAGCTGTTTTTT
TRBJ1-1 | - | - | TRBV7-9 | CASSLGGPTEAFF | TGTGCCAGCAGCTTAGGGGGCCCCACTGAAGCTTTCTTT
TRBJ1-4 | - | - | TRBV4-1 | CASSQEGLGQTNEKLFF | TGCGCCAGCAGCCAAGAGGGCCTGGGTCAGACTAATGAAAAACTGTTTTTT
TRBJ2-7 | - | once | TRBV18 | CASSQDSSYEQYF | TGTGCCAGCTCACAAGACAGTTCCTACGAGCAGTACTTC